The TCR beta chain under discussion was sequenced for a study of T cell repertoires in cytomegalovirus infection. Findings and caveats of the study: Identification of carriers of CMV plus the relevant HLA was achieved through cumulative public TCR beta family frequency.

This clonotype was seen many times. Its antigen is unidentified. Trimming cost V 4 bases and J 2 bases; bases outside gene matches: 5. CDR1 is SEHNR, CDR2 FQNEAQ, per germline (reference sequence). The CDR3 runs to 16 residues. TCRdb redid the calling of the reads with MiXCR, one entry per CDR3 protein. This sample has fewer than 850,000 distinct CDR3 sequences, with approximately 32% found just once. The source of this sequence is a human donor in good health (CMV status not recorded). Some clones in this sample may be carry-over from other donors' samples. The specimen was cultured CD8+ T cells from PBMCs, collected from culture after CMV antigen stimulation. V and J are TRBV7-9 and TRBJ1-5; 10 bases agree with TRBD1. The CDR3 is CASSSTGGYGNQPQHF. The CDR3 coding sequence is TGTGCCAGCAGCTCGACAGGGGGCTATGGCAATCAGCCCCAGCATTTT.